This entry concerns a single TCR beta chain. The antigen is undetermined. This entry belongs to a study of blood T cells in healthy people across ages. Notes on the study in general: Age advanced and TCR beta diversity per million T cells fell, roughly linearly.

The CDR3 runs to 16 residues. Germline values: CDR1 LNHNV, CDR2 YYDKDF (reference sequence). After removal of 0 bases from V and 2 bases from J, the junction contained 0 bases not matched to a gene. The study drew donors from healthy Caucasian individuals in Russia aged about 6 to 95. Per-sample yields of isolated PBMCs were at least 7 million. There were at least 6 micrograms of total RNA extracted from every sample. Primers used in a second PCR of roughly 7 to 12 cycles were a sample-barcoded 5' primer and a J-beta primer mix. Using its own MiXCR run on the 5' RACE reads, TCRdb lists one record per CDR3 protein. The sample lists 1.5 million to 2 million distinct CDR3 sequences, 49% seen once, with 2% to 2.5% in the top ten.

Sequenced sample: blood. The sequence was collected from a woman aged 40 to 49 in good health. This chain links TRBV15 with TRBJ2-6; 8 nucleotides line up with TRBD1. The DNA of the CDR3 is TGTGCCACCAGCAGAGACAGGGGGCCTGGGGCCAACGTCCTGACTTTC. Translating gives CATSRDRGPGANVLTF.